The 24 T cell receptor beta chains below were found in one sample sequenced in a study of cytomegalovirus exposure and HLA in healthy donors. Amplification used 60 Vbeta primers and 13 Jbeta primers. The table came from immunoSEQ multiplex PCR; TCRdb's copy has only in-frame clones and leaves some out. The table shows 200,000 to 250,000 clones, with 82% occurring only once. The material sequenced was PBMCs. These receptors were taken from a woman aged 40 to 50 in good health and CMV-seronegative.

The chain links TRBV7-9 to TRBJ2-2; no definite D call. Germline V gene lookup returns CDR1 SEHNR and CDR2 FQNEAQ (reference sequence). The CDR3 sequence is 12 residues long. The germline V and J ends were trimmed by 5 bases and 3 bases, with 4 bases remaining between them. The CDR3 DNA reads TGTGCCAGCAGCCTCCACACCGGGGAGCTGTTTTTT. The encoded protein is CASSLHTGELFF.

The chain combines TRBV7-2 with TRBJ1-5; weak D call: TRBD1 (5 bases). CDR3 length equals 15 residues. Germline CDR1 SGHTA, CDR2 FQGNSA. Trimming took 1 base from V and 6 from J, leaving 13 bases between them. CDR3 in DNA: TGTGCCAGCAGCTTAGTAGGGGTGTTGAGTCAGCCCCAGCATTTT. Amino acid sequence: CASSLVGVLSQPQHF. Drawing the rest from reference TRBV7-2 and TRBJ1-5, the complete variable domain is GAGVSQSPSNKVTEKGKDVELRCDPISGHTALYWYRQSLGQGLEFLIYFQGNSAPDKSGLPSDRFSAERTGGSVSTLTIQRTQQEDSAVYLCASSLVGVLSQPQHFGDGTRLSIL.

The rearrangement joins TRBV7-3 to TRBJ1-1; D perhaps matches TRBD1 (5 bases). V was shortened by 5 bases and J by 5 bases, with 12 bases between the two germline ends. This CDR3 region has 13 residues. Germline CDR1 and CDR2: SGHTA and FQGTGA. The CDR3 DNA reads TGTGCCAGCAGCCGGGGGGAAAGGACTGAAGCTTTCTTT. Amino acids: CASSRGERTEAFF.

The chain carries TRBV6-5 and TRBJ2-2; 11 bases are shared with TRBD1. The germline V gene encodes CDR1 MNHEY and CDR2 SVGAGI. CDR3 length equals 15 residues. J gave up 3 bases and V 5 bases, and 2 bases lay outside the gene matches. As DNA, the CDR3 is TGTGCCAGCAGTCGGACAGGGGGCTACACCGGGGAGCTGTTTTTT. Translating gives CASSRTGGYTGELFF.

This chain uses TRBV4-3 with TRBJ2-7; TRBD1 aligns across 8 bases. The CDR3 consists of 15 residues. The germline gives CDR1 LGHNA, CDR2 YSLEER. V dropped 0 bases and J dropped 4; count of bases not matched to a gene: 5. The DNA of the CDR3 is TGCGCCAGCAGCCAAGACCGGACAGGGCTATACGAGCAGTACTTC. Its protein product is CASSQDRTGLYEQYF.

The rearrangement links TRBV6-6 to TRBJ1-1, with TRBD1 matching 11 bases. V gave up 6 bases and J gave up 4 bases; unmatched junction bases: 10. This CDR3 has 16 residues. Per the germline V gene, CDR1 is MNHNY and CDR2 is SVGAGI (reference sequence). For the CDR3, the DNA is TGTGCCAGCAGACCGGGACAGGGGGTAGTAGGCACTGAAGCTTTCTTT. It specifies CASRPGQGVVGTEAFF.

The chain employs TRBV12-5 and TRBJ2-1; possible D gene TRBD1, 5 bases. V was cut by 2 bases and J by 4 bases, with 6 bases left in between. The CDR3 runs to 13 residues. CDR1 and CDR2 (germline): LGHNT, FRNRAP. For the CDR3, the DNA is TGTGCTAGTGGTTTGCGACAGTACAATGAGCAGTTCTTC. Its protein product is CASGLRQYNEQFF.

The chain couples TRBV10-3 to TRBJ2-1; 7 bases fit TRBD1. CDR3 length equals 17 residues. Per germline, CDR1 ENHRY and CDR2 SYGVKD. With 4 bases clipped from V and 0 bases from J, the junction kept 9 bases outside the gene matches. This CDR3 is CAISARTGSNSYNEQFF. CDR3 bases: TGTGCCATCAGTGCTCGGACAGGCAGCAACTCCTACAATGAGCAGTTCTTC.

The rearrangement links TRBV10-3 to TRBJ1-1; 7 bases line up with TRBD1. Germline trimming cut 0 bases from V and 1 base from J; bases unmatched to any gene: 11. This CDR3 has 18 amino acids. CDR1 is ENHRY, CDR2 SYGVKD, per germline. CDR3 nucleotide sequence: TGTGCCATCAGTGAGTCTGGGAACCTCGGGACAGCGAACACTGAAGCTTTCTTT. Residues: CAISESGNLGTANTEAFF.

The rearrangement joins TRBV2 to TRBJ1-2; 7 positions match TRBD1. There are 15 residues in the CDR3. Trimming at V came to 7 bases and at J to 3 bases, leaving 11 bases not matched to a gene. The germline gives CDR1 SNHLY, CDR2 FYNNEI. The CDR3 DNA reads TGTGCCAGCATTCGGGATACAGGGGAGTACTATGGCTACACCTTC. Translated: CASIRDTGEYYGYTF.

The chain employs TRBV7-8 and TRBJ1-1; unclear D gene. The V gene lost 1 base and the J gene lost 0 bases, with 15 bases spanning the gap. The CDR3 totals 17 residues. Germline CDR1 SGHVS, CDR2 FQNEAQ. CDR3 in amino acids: CASSLVSGQSMNTEAFF. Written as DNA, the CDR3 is TGTGCCAGCAGCTTAGTATCAGGTCAGTCCATGAACACTGAAGCTTTCTTT.

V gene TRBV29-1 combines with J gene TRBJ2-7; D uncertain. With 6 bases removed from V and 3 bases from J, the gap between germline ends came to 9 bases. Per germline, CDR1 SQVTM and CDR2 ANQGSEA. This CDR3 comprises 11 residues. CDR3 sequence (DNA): TGCAGCGTCCTGCGTGGCTACGAGCAGTACTTC. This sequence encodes CSVLRGYEQYF.

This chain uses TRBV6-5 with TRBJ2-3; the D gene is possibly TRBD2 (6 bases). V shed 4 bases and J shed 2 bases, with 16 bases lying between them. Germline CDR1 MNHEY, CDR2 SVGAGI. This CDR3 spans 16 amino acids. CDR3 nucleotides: TGTGCCAGCAGTTCCCTCTTAAGCGGGTACACAGATACGCAGTATTTT. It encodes CASSSLLSGYTDTQYF.

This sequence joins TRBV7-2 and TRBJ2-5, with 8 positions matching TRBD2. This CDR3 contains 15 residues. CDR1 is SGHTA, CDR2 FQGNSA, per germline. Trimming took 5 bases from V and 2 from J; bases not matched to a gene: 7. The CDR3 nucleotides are TGTGCCAGCAGCCCGGGAGGCGGGGGGCAAGAGACCCAGTACTTC. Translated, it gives CASSPGGGGQETQYF.

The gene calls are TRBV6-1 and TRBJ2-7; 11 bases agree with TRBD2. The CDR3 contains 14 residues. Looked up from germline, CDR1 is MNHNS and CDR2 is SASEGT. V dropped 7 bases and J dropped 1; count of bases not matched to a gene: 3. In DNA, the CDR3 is TGTGCCAGCAAAATAGCGGGGGGGTCCTACGAGCAGTACTTC. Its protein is CASKIAGGSYEQYF.

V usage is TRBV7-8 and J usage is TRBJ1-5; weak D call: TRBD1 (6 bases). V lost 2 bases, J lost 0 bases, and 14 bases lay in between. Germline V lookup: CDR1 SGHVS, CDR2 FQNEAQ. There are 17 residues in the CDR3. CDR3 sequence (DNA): TGTGCCAGCAGCTTATTACAGGGATACCTTAGCAATCAGCCCCAGCATTTT. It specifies CASSLLQGYLSNQPQHF. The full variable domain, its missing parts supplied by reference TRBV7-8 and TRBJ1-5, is GAGVSQSPRYKVAKRGQDVALRCDPISGHVSLFWYQQALGQGPEFLTYFQNEAQLDKSGLPSDRFFAERPEGSVSTLKIQRTQQEDSAVYLCASSLLQGYLSNQPQHFGDGTRLSIL.

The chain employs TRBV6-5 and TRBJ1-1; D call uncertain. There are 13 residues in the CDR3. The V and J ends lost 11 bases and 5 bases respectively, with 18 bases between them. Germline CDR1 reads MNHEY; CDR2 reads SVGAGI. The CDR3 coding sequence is TGTGCCGGGAGGACTCTTGCGGGGACTGAAGCTTTCTTT. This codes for CAGRTLAGTEAFF.

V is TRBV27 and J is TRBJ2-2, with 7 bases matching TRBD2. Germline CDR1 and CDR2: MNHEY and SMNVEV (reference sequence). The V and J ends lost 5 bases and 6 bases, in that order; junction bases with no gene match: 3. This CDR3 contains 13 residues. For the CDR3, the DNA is TGTGCCAGCAGTCAGACTAGCCCCGGGGAGCTGTTTTTT. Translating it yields CASSQTSPGELFF.

The CDR3: CASSKSQGSGNEQFF. In DNA, the CDR3 is TGTGCCAGCAGCAAGTCACAGGGTTCAGGTAATGAGCAGTTCTTC. The chain employs TRBV7-3 and TRBJ2-1, with D possibly being TRBD1 (6 bases). Trimming cost V 5 bases and J 7 bases, with 18 bases left between them. The length of the CDR3 is 15 residues. Germline V gene data show CDR1 as SGHTA and CDR2 as FQGTGA.

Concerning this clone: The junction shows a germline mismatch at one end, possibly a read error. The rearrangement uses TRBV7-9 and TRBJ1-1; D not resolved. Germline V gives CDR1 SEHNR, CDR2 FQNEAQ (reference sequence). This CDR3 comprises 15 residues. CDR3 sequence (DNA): TGTTCCAGCAGGCCGAGGGAGGGTATGGTAACTGAAGCTTTCTTT. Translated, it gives CSSRPREGMVTEAFF. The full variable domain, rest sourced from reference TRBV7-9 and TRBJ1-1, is DTGVSQNPRHKITKRGQNVTFRCDPISEHNRLYWYRQTLGQGPEFLTYFQNEAQLEKSRLLSDRFSAERPKGSFSTLEIQRTEQGDSAMYLCSSRPREGMVTEAFFGQGTRLTVV.

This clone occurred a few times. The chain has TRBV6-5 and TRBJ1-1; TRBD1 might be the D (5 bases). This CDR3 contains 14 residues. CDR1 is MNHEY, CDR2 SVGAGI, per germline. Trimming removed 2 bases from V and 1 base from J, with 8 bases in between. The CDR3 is CASSYRGGNTEAFF. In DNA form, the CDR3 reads TGTGCCAGCAGTTACCGCGGGGGGAACACTGAAGCTTTCTTT.

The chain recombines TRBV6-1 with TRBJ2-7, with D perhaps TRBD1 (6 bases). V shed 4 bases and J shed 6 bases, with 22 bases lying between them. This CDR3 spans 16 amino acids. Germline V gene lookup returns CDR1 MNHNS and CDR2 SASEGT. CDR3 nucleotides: TGTGCCAGCAGTGGCGGGCAGGGGTGGCCTACGAGCGAGCAGTACTTC. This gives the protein CASSGGQGWPTSEQYF.

The CDR3 DNA follows: TGCGCCAGCTCCCTGACAGGGGAGGACACTGAAGCTTTCTTT. Translating gives CASSLTGEDTEAFF. This chain uses TRBV5-1 with TRBJ1-1, with 8 bases fitting TRBD1. This CDR3 spans 14 amino acids. Germline CDR1 and CDR2: SGHRS and YFSETQ. The V gene end was trimmed by 7 bases and the J gene end by 3 bases; junction bases not matched to a gene: 8.

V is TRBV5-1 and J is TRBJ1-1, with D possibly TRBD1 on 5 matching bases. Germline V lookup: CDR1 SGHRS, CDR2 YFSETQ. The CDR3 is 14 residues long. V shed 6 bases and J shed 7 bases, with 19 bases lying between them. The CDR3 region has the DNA TGCGCCAGCACCCCCGGGGGGGGACGGGGTGAAGCTTTCTTT. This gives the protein CASTPGGGRGEAFF.